Each of the 16 T cell receptor beta chains below was sequenced from the same sample in a study of metastatic and nonmetastatic thyroid tumors. Nobody among the patients had been given any treatment before thyroid surgery. TCRdb called clones again from the PCR reads with MiXCR. The sample lists about 27,000 clones; 20% to 25% were seen once. The sequencing sample was made of blood. The receptor source for this set is a male donor with papillary thyroid cancer or a benign thyroid nodule (not recorded which). Some clones in this sample may be carry-over from other donors' samples.

This clone was seen repeatedly, ten times or more. V gene TRBV9 combines with J gene TRBJ1-3, with TRBD1 identical over 8 bases. The CDR3 covers 15 residues. V gave up 0 bases and J gave up 8 bases; unmatched junction bases: 7. Germline V gives CDR1 SGDLS, CDR2 YYNGEE. The CDR3 region has the DNA TGTGCCAGCAGCGTAGAGAACAGGGGGGTAGACACCATATATTTT. This translates into CASSVENRGVDTIYF.

CDR3 DNA sequence: TGTGCCAGCAGCTTGGCCACAGGAGCCAAAAACATTCAGTACTTC. Translated: CASSLATGAKNIQYF. The rearrangement joins TRBV5-6 to TRBJ2-4, with D possibly matching TRBD1 (5 bases). This CDR3 comprises 15 residues. Germline V gives CDR1 SGHDT, CDR2 YYEEEE. V dropped 0 bases and J dropped 0 bases, with 7 bases sitting between them.

The sample holds many counts of this clone. The chain employs TRBV10-1 and TRBJ1-1; a possible D gene is TRBD1 (5 bases). CDR1 is WNHNN and CDR2 is SYGVQD in the germline V gene (reference sequence). The CDR3 runs 13 residues. Trimming shortened V by 6 bases and J by 1 base, and 9 bases separated the two germline ends. The CDR3 loop reads CASSLGQNTEAFF. The CDR3, as DNA: TGCGCCAGCAGCCTCGGACAGAACACTGAAGCTTTCTTT.

Of note for this clone: Given a much more abundant clone one base away, this may be a read error. This chain joins TRBV5-4 and TRBJ1-1; weak D call: TRBD1 (5 bases). CDR3 length equals 18 residues. Germline V lookup: CDR1 SGHNT, CDR2 YYREEE (reference sequence). The chain's CDR3 is CVSSLGGARRAGNTEAFF. The CDR3 DNA reads as TGTGTCAGCAGCTTGGGAGGGGCCCGAAGGGCGGGGAACACTGAAGCTTTCTTT.

This clone has ten or more counts. The chain employs TRBV7-2 and TRBJ2-2; possible D gene TRBD2, 6 bases. CDR3 length: 15 residues. Trimming took 2 bases from V and 4 from J, leaving 11 bases between them. Per the germline V gene, CDR1 is SGHTA and CDR2 is FQGNSA. The CDR3 sequence is CASSLLEGSTGELFF. Written as DNA, the CDR3 is TGTGCCAGCAGCTTACTGGAGGGTTCCACCGGGGAGCTGTTTTTT.

This clone has a count of ten or more. The chain uses TRBV5-4 and TRBJ2-7; D not certain. The CDR3 sequence is 13 residues long. Trimming cost V 3 bases and J 2 bases, with 9 bases left between them. Germline values: CDR1 SGHNT, CDR2 YYREEE (reference sequence). The CDR3 loop is CASSSSLAYEQYF. The CDR3 coding sequence is TGTGCCAGCAGCTCAAGTCTGGCCTACGAGCAGTACTTC.

J is TRBJ2-7 and V is TRBV15, with D perhaps matching TRBD1 (6 bases). Looked up from germline, CDR1 is LNHNV and CDR2 is YYDKDF (reference sequence). The V end was cut by 3 bases, the J end by 5 bases, with 11 bases between. The CDR3 runs 13 residues. CDR3 nucleotides: TGTGCCACCAGCAGTTTTAACAGGGACGAGCAGTACTTC. It specifies CATSSFNRDEQYF.

This clone was counted at least ten times. V gene TRBV20-1 combines with J gene TRBJ1-1, with D uncertain. The germline CDR1 and CDR2 sequences are DFQATT and SNEGSKA (reference sequence). V was clipped by 7 bases and J by 3 bases, with 18 bases between them. CDR3 length: 14 amino acids. CDR3 amino acids: CSVKKNGPDTEAFF. The CDR3 DNA reads as TGCAGTGTTAAGAAAAACGGCCCGGACACTGAAGCTTTCTTT.

Ten or more counts support this clone. The gene calls are TRBV2 and TRBJ1-6; D unclear. Germline values: CDR1 SNHLY, CDR2 FYNNEI. Trimming cost V 10 bases and J 4 bases, with 11 bases left between them. The CDR3 length is 13 residues. The DNA for the CDR3 is TGTGCCACTCAACAGTCATATAATTCACCCCTCCACTTT. This codes for CATQQSYNSPLHF.

This clone was recorded at least ten times. This may be a read error: a much more frequent sequence differs by one nucleotide. This chain uses TRBV2 with TRBJ2-7, with D unclear. CDR3 length: 12 residues. Germline CDR1 and CDR2: SNHLY and FYNNEI. CDR3 sequence: CASSLQPYEQCF. CDR3 DNA: TGTGCCAGCAGTCTACAGCCCTACGAGCAGTGCTTC.

This clone was counted at least ten times. The J gene is TRBJ2-1, the V gene TRBV18, with TRBD2 as a possible D gene (6 bases). V was cut by 4 bases and J by 7 bases, with 17 bases left in between. The CDR3 sequence is 15 residues long. Germline loops: CDR1 KGHSH, CDR2 LQKENI. The CDR3 region is CASSLNIGRGNEQFF. CDR3 nucleotides: TGTGCCAGCTCACTGAACATAGGACGGGGGAATGAGCAGTTCTTC.

This clone was seen at least ten times. The gene calls are TRBV10-1 and TRBJ2-7; D uncertain. The CDR3 length is 12 residues. Germline lookup yields CDR1 WNHNN and CDR2 SYGVQD (reference sequence). V lost 0 bases and J 5 bases, leaving 5 bases between the germline ends. The CDR3 here is CASSESGHEQYF. Here the CDR3 DNA reads TGCGCCAGCAGTGAGTCGGGCCACGAGCAGTACTTC.

This clone counts as medium-sized. Other DNA sequences from this sample encode an identical CDR3 as well. The genes are TRBV9 and TRBJ2-7, with TRBD2 matching 7 bases. Germline V lookup: CDR1 SGDLS, CDR2 YYNGEE. The CDR3 runs to 13 residues. V trimming: 3 bases; J trimming: 3 bases; junction bases outside the gene matches: 3. This CDR3 is CASSGTSSYEQYF. CDR3 sequence (DNA): TGTGCCAGCAGCGGGACTAGTAGCTACGAGCAGTACTTC.

This clone occurred many times. V is TRBV6-1 and J is TRBJ2-7, with D perhaps matching TRBD1 (6 bases). This CDR3 region has 14 residues. The germline gives CDR1 MNHNS, CDR2 SASEGT. The germline V and J ends were trimmed by 7 bases and 0 bases, with 13 bases remaining between them. DNA of the CDR3: TGTGCCAGCACACTAGACAGGACCTCCTACGAGCAGTACTTC. As protein: CASTLDRTSYEQYF.

The rearrangement links TRBV6-5 to TRBJ1-2; D is ambiguous. The CDR3 spans 12 residues. Looked up from germline, CDR1 is MNHEY and CDR2 is SVGAGI. Between the trimmed V and J ends, which lost 4 bases and 6 bases, there was a span of 9 bases. The CDR3 nucleotides are TGTGCCAGCAGTTTCCAAAACAATGGCTACACCTTC. Protein: CASSFQNNGYTF.

This clone has at least ten counts. The J gene is TRBJ1-5, the V gene TRBV6-1; 11 bases fit TRBD1. The V gene end was trimmed by 5 bases and the J gene end by 6 bases; junction bases not matched to a gene: 6. The length of the CDR3 is 15 residues. Germline CDR1 reads MNHNS; CDR2 reads SASEGT. Here the CDR3 reads CASSPGQGAPQPQHF. The CDR3 bases are TGTGCCAGCAGTCCTGGACAGGGGGCGCCTCAGCCCCAGCATTTT.